A selection of T cell receptor beta chains follows, all from one sample in a study of blood T cell repertoires in COVID-19. The table came from immunoSEQ multiplex PCR; TCRdb's copy has only in-frame clones and leaves some out. This table holds approximately 300,000 clones, about four fifths found once. The source material was peripheral blood. Source of these receptors: a woman in her 50s with acute or convalescent COVID-19. CDR3s include the opening cysteine and the closing phenylalanine or tryptophan. A D gene is named only where the DNA matches it firmly. The listing skips clone size in some rows; elsewhere it reads once, few, many or a size class.

j_gene | abundance | d_gene | v_gene | CDR3nt | CDR3aa
TRBJ1-2 | NA | NA | TRBV29-1 | TGCAGCGTTGAAAAACAGAAAAAAGACTATGGCTACACCTTC | CSVEKQKKDYGYTF
TRBJ2-1 | NA | TRBD2 | TRBV4-2 | TGTGCCAGCAGCCAAGTTAGCGGGACCTCCTACAATGAGCAGTTCTTC | CASSQVSGTSYNEQFF
TRBJ2-3 | NA | NA | TRBV10-3 | TGTGCCATCAGTGAACCGTCCAGGGCGGCAGATACGCAGTATTTT | CAISEPSRAADTQYF
TRBJ1-1 | NA | NA | TRBV3-1/TRBV3-2 | TGTGCCAGCAGCTTTGGGGGGAGCGCTGAAGCTTTCTTT | CASSFGGSAEAFF
TRBJ1-1 | NA | TRBD1 | TRBV18 | TGTGCCAGCTCACCAGACAGGGGAGGAAACACTGAAGCTTTCTTT | CASSPDRGGNTEAFF
TRBJ2-1 | NA | TRBD2 | TRBV29-1 | TGCAGCGTTGAACCTAGCGGGAGCCCCTCCCAGTACAATGAGCAGTTCTTC | CSVEPSGSPSQYNEQFF
TRBJ1-4 | NA | TRBD1 | TRBV2 | TGTGCCAGCAGGCAGACAGGGGCAACTAATGAAAAACTGTTTTTT | CASRQTGATNEKLFF
TRBJ2-2 | once | TRBD1 | TRBV7-9 | TGTGCCAGCAGCTCCGCACAGGGGAAGTTGGCCGGGGAGCTGTTTTTT | CASSSAQGKLAGELFF
TRBJ2-1 | NA | TRBD2 | TRBV25-1 | TGTGCCAGCAGTGATACTAGCGGGAGCTACAATGAGCAGTTCTTC | CASSDTSGSYNEQFF
TRBJ2-5 | NA | TRBD1 | TRBV6-5 | TGTGCCAGCAGTATCCGACAGGGAAGAGAGACCCAGTACTTC | CASSIRQGRETQYF
TRBJ2-2 | few | TRBD1 | TRBV5-1 | TGCGCCAGCAGCCCAGGGACAGGGACGAACACCGGGGAGCTGTTTTTT | CASSPGTGTNTGELFF
TRBJ2-4 | NA | TRBD1 | TRBV6-5 | TGTGCCAGCAGTACCCGACAGGGGATCGACATTCAGTACTTC | CASSTRQGIDIQYF
TRBJ1-5 | NA | TRBD1 | TRBV7-2 | TGTGCCAGCAGCTTGGACAGGGGGCGTAATCAGCCCCAGCATTTT | CASSLDRGRNQPQHF
TRBJ2-7 | NA | TRBD1 | TRBV7-2 | TGTGCCAGCAGCCCTACGACAGGGGGCTACTACGAGCAGTACTTC | CASSPTTGGYYEQYF
TRBJ2-3 | NA | TRBD2 | TRBV7-2 | TGTGCCAGCAGTCGTTTGACTAGCGGGGGCGATACGCAGTATTTT | CASSRLTSGGDTQYF
TRBJ2-3 | NA | TRBD2 | TRBV24-1 | TGTGCCACCAGTGCCAGCGGGAACACAGATACGCAGTATTTT | CATSASGNTDTQYF
TRBJ2-2 | NA | TRBD2 | TRBV9 | TGTGCCAGCAGCCCGGGACTAGCCGCCGGGGAGCTGTTTTTT | CASSPGLAAGELFF
TRBJ2-3 | NA | TRBD2 | TRBV2 | TGTGCCAGCAGTGAAGAAGTAGCGGGAGGGCCTACCGGAGATACGCAGTATTTT | CASSEEVAGGPTGDTQYF
TRBJ2-3 | NA | TRBD2 | TRBV7-3 | TGTGCCAGCAGCAAAACTGGACTAGCGGGAGGGGATACGCAGTATTTT | CASSKTGLAGGDTQYF
TRBJ1-1 | NA | NA | TRBV6-4 | TGTGCCAGCGCCAGGTTGGAGAACACTGAAGCTTTCTTT | CASARLENTEAFF
TRBJ1-4 | NA | NA | TRBV30 | TGTGCCTGGGCCCCGGAGCCTGAAAAACTGTTTTTT | CAWAPEPEKLFF
TRBJ1-2 | NA | NA | TRBV28 | TGTGCCAGCAGAACAGGCGAGGCCTATGGCTACACCTTC | CASRTGEAYGYTF
TRBJ1-4 | NA | NA | TRBV7-9 | TGTGCCAGCAGCTTAGTCATGGCCTGGGAGCTGAATGAAAAACTGTTTTTT | CASSLVMAWELNEKLFF
TRBJ1-1 | once | NA | TRBV3-1/TRBV3-2 | TGTGCCAGCAGCCACGGCGGAAACACTGAAGCTTTCTTT | CASSHGGNTEAFF
TRBJ2-2 | NA | NA | TRBV29-1 | TGCAGCGTTGAGGGGGGTTCAAGGGGAACCGGGGAGCTGTTTTTT | CSVEGGSRGTGELFF
TRBJ1-2 | NA | TRBD1 | TRBV6-5 | TGTGCCAGCAGTTCCTACTCAGGACAGGGGGCAGGTGGCTACACCTTC | CASSSYSGQGAGGYTF
TRBJ2-1 | NA | NA | TRBV7-2 | TGTGCCAGCAGCTTAGGGGGGCTAGTCGGTGAGCAGTTCTTC | CASSLGGLVGEQFF
TRBJ2-2 | NA | NA | TRBV11-2 | TGTGCCAGCAGCCGCCTGAGAGCAAACACCGGGGAGCTGTTTTTT | CASSRLRANTGELFF
TRBJ2-1 | NA | TRBD2 | TRBV11-3 | TGTGCCAGCAGCTTAGGGTCTAGCGGGGGAACCTACAATGAGCAGTTCTTC | CASSLGSSGGTYNEQFF
TRBJ2-5 | NA | NA | TRBV7-6 | TGTGCCAGCAGCTTGGACTTATCTTTTCCGGAGACCCAGTACTTC | CASSLDLSFPETQYF
TRBJ2-1 | NA | TRBD2 | TRBV9 | TGTGCCAGCAGCGTACGGCTAGCGGGGGGGCCGGGCAATGAGCAGTTCTTC | CASSVRLAGGPGNEQFF
TRBJ1-1 | NA | NA | TRBV12-3/TRBV12-4 | TGTGCCACCGACAAAGGGAGGAACACTGAAGCTTTCTTT | CATDKGRNTEAFF
TRBJ1-6 | NA | NA | TRBV11-2 | TGTGCCAGCAGCTTGGCAGGGGCGGACTCACCCCTCCACTTT | CASSLAGADSPLHF
TRBJ2-5 | NA | NA | TRBV28 | TGTGCCAGCAGTTCACGAAACGACAGAGAACAAGAAGAGACCCAGTACTTC | CASSSRNDREQEETQYF
TRBJ2-5 | NA | TRBD1 | TRBV11-2 | TGTGCCAGCAGCCCCCGACAGGGGGTGAGGGAGACCCAGTACTTC | CASSPRQGVRETQYF